This T cell receptor (beta chain) was observed in a study of shared clonotypes between healthy human individuals. Turning to the study itself: A couple of women and a few men aged 18 to 49 made up the donors.

Produced via immunoSEQ multiplex PCR; TCRdb's table is partial and in-frame only. The sample has 2 million to 2.5 million clones, nearly 97% seen once. About this clone itself: Antigen specificity is unknown.

The study, taken as a whole, reports: When compared with the clonotypes that were shared by all four sorted-subset donors, the non-shared clonotypes turned out to have lower generation probabilities. Among several donors, about 5% of naive CD4 clonotypes were found in common.

J was trimmed by 5 bases and V by 1 base; bases with no gene match: 3. The germline V gene has CDR1 SGHVS and CDR2 FNYEAQ. CDR3 size: 15 residues. CD4+ cell separation produced CD45RA+ naive and CD45RA-negative memory subsets. This TCR was recovered from a man aged 18 to 30 in good health. V usage is TRBV7-6 and J usage is TRBJ2-2, with TRBD2 matching 8 bases. The sample was naive CD4+ T cells sorted from blood. Sample subset: CD45RA+ positively selected. CDR3 nucleotide sequence: TGTGCCAGCAGCTTAGGTCAGCGGGAGACCGGGGAGCTGTTTTTT. Encoded protein: CASSLGQRETGELFF.